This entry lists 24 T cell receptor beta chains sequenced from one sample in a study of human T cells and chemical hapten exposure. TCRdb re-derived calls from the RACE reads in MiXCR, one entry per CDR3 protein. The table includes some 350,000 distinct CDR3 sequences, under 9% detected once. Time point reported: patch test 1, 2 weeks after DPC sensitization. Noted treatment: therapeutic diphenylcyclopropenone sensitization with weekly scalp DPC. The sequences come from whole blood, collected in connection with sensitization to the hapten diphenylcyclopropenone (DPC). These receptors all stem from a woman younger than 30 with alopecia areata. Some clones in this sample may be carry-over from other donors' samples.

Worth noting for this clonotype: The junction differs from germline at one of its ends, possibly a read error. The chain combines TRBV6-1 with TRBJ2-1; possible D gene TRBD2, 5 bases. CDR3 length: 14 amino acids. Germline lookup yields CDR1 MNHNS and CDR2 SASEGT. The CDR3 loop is CASSKTFRRNEHFF. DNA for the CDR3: TGTGCCAGCAGTAAGACCTTTAGGAGGAATGAGCATTTCTTC.

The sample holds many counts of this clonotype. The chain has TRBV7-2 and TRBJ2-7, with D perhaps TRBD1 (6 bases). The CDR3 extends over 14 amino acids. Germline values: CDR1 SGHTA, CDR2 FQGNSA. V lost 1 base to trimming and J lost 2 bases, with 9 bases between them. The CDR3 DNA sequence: TGTGCCAGCAGCTTAGGAAGGGACACCTACGAGCAGTACTTC. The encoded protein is CASSLGRDTYEQYF.

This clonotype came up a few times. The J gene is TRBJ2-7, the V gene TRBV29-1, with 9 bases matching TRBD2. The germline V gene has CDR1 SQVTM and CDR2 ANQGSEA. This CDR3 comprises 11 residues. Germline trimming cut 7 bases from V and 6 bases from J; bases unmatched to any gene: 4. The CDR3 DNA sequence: TGCAGCGCCGGAGCGGGGGGCGAGCAGTACTTC. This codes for CSAGAGGEQYF.

For the CDR3, the DNA is TGTGCCAGCAGGTCCGGTTGGACCATGAACACTGAAGCTTTCTTT. Translation: CASRSGWTMNTEAFF. V and J are TRBV6-2 or TRBV6-3 and TRBJ1-1; D remains unclear. Germline V gene sequence: CDR1 MNHEY, CDR2 SVGEGT. This CDR3 spans 15 amino acids. Deletions cut 6 bases from V and 0 bases from J, with 14 bases between.

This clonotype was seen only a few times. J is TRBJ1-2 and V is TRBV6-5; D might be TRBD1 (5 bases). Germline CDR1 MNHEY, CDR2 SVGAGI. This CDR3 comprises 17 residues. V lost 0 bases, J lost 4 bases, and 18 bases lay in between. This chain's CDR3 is CASSYSERGRVGYGYTF. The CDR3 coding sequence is TGTGCCAGCAGTTACTCGGAAAGGGGTCGTGTCGGCTATGGCTACACCTTC.

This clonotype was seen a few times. CDR3 residues: CATKGAYEQYF. CDR3 sequence (DNA): TGTGCCACCAAGGGTGCCTACGAGCAGTACTTC. The genes are TRBV2 and TRBJ2-7; D call uncertain. CDR3 length: 11 residues. V was shortened by 10 bases and J by 2 bases, with 9 bases between the two germline ends. Looked up from germline, CDR1 is SNHLY and CDR2 is FYNNEI.

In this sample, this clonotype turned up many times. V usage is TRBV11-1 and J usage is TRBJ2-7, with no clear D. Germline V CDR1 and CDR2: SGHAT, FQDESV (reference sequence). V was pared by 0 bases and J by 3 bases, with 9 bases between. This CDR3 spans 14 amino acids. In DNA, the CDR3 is TGTGCCAGCAGCTTAGCCTACCTGAGCTACGAGCAGTACTTC. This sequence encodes CASSLAYLSYEQYF.

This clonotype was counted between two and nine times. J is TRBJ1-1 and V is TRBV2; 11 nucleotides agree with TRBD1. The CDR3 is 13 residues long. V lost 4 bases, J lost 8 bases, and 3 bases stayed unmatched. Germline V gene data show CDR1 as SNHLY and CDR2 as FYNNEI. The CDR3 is CASSAGQGDEAFF. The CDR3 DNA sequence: TGTGCCAGCAGTGCGGGACAGGGGGACGAAGCTTTCTTT.

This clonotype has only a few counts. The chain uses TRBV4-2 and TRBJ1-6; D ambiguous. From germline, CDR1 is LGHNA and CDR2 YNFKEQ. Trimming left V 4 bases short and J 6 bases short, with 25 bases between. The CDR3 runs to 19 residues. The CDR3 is CASSRSPSSAKQFNSPLHF. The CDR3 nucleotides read TGTGCCAGCAGCCGAAGTCCCTCCTCGGCGAAACAGTTTAATTCACCCCTCCACTTT.

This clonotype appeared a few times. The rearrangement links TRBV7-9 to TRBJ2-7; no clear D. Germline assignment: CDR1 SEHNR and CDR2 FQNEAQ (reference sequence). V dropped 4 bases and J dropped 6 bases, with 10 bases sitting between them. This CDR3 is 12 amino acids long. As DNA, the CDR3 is TGTGCCAGCAGCTCAGGTTATCTCGAGCAGTACTTC. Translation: CASSSGYLEQYF.

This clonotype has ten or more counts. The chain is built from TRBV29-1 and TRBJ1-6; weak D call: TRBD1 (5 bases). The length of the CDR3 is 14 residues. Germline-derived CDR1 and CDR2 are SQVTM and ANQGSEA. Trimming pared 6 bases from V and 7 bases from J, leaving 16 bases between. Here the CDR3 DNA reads TGCAGCGTGTCGGGCAGGGACCCCAATTCACCCCTCCACTTT. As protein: CSVSGRDPNSPLHF.

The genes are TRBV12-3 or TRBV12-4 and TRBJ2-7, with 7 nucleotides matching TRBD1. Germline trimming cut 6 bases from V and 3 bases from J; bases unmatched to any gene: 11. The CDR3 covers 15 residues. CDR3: CASRAAGQDNYEQYF. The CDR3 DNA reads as TGTGCCAGCAGGGCGGCCGGACAGGATAACTACGAGCAGTACTTC.

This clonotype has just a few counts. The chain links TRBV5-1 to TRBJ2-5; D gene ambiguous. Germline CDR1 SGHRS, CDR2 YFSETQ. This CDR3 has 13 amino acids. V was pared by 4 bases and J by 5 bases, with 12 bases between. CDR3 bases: TGCGCCAGCAGCCCCCGCGGCGAGGAGACCCAGTACTTC. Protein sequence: CASSPRGEETQYF.

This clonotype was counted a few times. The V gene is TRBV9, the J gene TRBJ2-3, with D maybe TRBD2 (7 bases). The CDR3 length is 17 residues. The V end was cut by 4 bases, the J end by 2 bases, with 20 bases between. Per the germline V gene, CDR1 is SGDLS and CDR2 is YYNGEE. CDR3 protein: CASSLRGGGAFTDTQYF. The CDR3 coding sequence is TGTGCCAGCAGCCTGAGGGGCGGGGGCGCCTTCACAGATACGCAGTATTTT. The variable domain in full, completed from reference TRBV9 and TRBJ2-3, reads DSGVTQTPKHLITATGQRVTLRCSPRSGDLSVYWYQQSLDQGLQFLIQYYNGEERAKGNILERFSAQQFPDLHSELNLSSLELGDSALYFCASSLRGGGAFTDTQYFGPGTRLTVL.

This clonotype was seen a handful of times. CDR3 bases: TGTGCCAGCAGGGGACACGCTGGAAACACCATATATTTT. Translating it yields CASRGHAGNTIYF. The chain carries TRBV27 and TRBJ1-3; weak D call: TRBD1 (6 bases). This CDR3 contains 13 residues. CDR1 and CDR2 from the germline V gene are MNHEY and SMNVEV (reference sequence). V was trimmed by 6 bases and J by 2 bases, leaving 8 bases between them.

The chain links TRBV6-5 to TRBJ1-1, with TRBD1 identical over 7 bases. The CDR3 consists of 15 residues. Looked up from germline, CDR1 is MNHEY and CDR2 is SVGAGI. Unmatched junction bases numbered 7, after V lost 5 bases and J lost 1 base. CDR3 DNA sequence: TGTGCCAGCAGTAAGGGGGCCGACTGGAACACTGAAGCTTTCTTT. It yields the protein CASSKGADWNTEAFF.

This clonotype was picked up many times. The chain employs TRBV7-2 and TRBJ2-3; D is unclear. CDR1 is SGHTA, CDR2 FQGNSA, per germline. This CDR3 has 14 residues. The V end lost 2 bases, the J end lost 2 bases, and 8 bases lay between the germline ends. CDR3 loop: CASSLRPDTDTQYF. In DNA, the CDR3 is TGTGCCAGCAGCTTAAGGCCAGACACAGATACGCAGTATTTT.

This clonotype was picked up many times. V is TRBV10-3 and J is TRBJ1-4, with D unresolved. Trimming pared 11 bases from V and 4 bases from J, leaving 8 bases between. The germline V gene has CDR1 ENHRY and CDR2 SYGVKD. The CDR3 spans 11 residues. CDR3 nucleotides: TGTGCCTCGAGGAGTAATGAAAAACTGTTTTTT. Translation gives CASRSNEKLFF.

The CDR3 sequence: CASSSGTGGNQPQHF. CDR3 coding DNA: TGTGCCAGCAGTTCTGGTACAGGGGGCAATCAGCCCCAGCATTTT. The chain combines TRBV2 with TRBJ1-5, with 7 bases that match TRBD1. CDR1 and CDR2 from the germline V gene are SNHLY and FYNNEI. The CDR3 totals 15 residues. Trimming took 5 bases from V and 2 from J; bases not matched to a gene: 6.

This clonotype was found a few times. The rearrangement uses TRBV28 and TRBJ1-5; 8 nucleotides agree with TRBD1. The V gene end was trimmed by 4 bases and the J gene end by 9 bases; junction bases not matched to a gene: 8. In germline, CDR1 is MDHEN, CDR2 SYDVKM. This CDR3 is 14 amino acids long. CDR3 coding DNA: TGTGCCAGCAGTTCAGGACAGGGCTCGTGGCCCCAGCATTTT. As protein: CASSSGQGSWPQHF.

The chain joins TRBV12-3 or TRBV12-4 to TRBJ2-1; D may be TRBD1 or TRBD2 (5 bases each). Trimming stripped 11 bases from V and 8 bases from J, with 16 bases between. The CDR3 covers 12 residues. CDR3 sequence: CALGADGHEQFF. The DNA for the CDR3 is TGTGCCCTCGGGGCTGATGGACATGAGCAGTTCTTC.

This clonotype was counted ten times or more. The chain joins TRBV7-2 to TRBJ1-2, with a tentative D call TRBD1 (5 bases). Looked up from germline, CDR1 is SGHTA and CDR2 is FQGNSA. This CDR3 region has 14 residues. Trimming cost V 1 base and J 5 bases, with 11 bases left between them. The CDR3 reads CASSLVPRQYGYTF. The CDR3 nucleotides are TGTGCCAGCAGCTTAGTCCCCAGACAGTATGGCTACACCTTC.

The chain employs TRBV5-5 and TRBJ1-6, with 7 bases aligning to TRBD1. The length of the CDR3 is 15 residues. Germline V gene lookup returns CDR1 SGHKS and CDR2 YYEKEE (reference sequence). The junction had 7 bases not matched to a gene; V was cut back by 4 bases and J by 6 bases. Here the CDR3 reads CASSPVGTANSPLHF. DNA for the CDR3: TGTGCCAGCAGCCCAGTCGGGACAGCTAATTCACCCCTCCACTTT. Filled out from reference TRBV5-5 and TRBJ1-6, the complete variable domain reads DAGVTQSPTHLIKTRGQQVTLRCSPISGHKSVSWYQQVLGQGPQFIFQYYEKEERGRGNFPDRFSARQFPNYSSELNVNALLLGDSALYLCASSPVGTANSPLHFGNGTRLTVT.

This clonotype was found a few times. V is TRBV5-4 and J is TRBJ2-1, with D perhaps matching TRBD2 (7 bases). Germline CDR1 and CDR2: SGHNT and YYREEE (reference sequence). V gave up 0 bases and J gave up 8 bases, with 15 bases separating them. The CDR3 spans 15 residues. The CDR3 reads CASSLGLGGRDEQFF. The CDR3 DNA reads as TGTGCCAGCAGCTTGGGGCTGGGGGGGCGCGATGAGCAGTTCTTC. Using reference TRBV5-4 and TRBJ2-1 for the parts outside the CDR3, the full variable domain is ETGVTQSPTHLIKTRGQQVTLRCSSQSGHNTVSWYQQALGQGPQFIFQYYREEENGRGNFPPRFSGLQFPNYSSELNVNALELDDSALYLCASSLGLGGRDEQFFGPGTRLTVL.